These 20 T cell receptor beta chains share one sample of origin, sequenced in a study of cytomegalovirus exposure and HLA in healthy donors. The PCR had 60 Vbeta and 13 Jbeta primers. Assay used: immunoSEQ multiplex PCR; TCRdb lists only in-frame clones, some missing. The sample consists of under 150,000 clones, about 82% of them appearing once. Specimen: PBMCs. Source of these receptors: a male donor in good health and CMV-seronegative.

This clone is a singleton in its sample. J is TRBJ1-1 and V is TRBV6-1, with 9 bases lining up with TRBD1. The CDR3 length is 15 residues. Germline-derived CDR1 and CDR2 are MNHNS and SASEGT. The junction had 9 bases not matched to a gene; V was cut back by 4 bases and J by 6 bases. CDR3 sequence (DNA): TGTGCCAGCAGTGCTGGGGACAGGGCCGGTGCTGAAGCTTTCTTT. This codes for CASSAGDRAGAEAFF.

CDR3 DNA sequence: TGCAGCGTCGTGAGGGACAGGAACACTGAAGCTTTCTTT. The encoded protein is CSVVRDRNTEAFF. The chain joins TRBV29-1 to TRBJ1-1; 7 bases fit TRBD1. The CDR3 sequence is 13 residues long. V lost 6 bases, J lost 1 base, and 5 bases stayed unmatched. From germline, CDR1 is SQVTM and CDR2 ANQGSEA.

The rearrangement joins TRBV27 to TRBJ2-7; the match to TRBD1 covers 7 bases. This CDR3 has 13 amino acids. V dropped 3 bases and J dropped 5; count of bases not matched to a gene: 4. CDR1 MNHEY and CDR2 SMNVEV come from the germline V gene (reference sequence). The CDR3 nucleotides are TGTGCCAGCAGTTTCCGACAGGGCCACGAGCAGTACTTC. Residues: CASSFRQGHEQYF.

There are a few counts of this clone. The gene calls are TRBV28 and TRBJ2-2, with a weak D call TRBD2 (6 bases). Germline CDR1 and CDR2: MDHEN and SYDVKM. V gave up 2 bases and J gave up 5 bases, with 18 bases separating them. The CDR3 sequence is 17 residues long. CDR3 region: CASSLLAKALGTGELFF. The CDR3 nucleotides are TGTGCCAGCAGTTTACTAGCGAAAGCCCTGGGAACCGGGGAGCTGTTTTTT.

The chain couples TRBV4-1 to TRBJ2-1; 10 bases fit TRBD2. This CDR3 contains 16 residues. The junction had 4 bases not matched to a gene; V was cut back by 3 bases and J by 2 bases. Germline V CDR1 and CDR2: MGHRA, YSYEKL. This CDR3 reads CASSQSSGRAYNEQFF. The CDR3 nucleotides read TGCGCCAGCAGCCAGTCAAGCGGGAGGGCCTACAATGAGCAGTTCTTC.

The CDR3 region is CASSLSGRVGDTQYF. The CDR3 DNA sequence: TGTGCCAGCAGCTTAAGCGGGAGGGTTGGGGATACGCAGTATTTT. This rearrangement joins TRBV7-3 to TRBJ2-3; 9 positions match TRBD2. V dropped 1 base and J dropped 6; count of bases not matched to a gene: 5. Germline V lookup: CDR1 SGHTA, CDR2 FQGTGA. The CDR3 is 15 amino acids.

The chain has TRBV30 and TRBJ2-2, with 11 nucleotides matching TRBD2. Trimming cost V 4 bases and J 4 bases; bases outside gene matches: 2. This CDR3 has 14 residues. Germline CDR1 GTSNPN, CDR2 SVGIG (reference sequence). The CDR3 sequence: CAWISGRATGELFF. CDR3 DNA sequence: TGTGCCTGGATTAGCGGGAGGGCCACCGGGGAGCTGTTTTTT.

The gene calls are TRBV14 and TRBJ2-7; 11 positions match TRBD2. V lost 4 bases and J lost 4; bases outside the gene matches: 3. Germline CDR1 is SGHDN and CDR2 is FVKESK. The CDR3 sequence is 14 residues long. The chain's CDR3 is CASSPTSGIYEQYF. CDR3 DNA sequence: TGTGCCAGCAGCCCGACTAGCGGGATTTACGAGCAGTACTTC.

In its sample, this clone is medium-sized. This CDR3 reads CASSTADNSPLHF. As DNA, the CDR3 is TGTGCCAGCAGTACGGCGGATAATTCACCCCTCCACTTT. This chain connects TRBV6-4 to TRBJ1-6; D is uncertain. V lost 5 bases to trimming and J lost 5 bases, with 7 bases between them. The CDR3 totals 13 residues. The germline V gene encodes CDR1 MRHNA and CDR2 SNTAGT.

The genes are TRBV5-1 and TRBJ1-3; 7 bases match TRBD1. The CDR3 extends over 14 amino acids. Trimming removed 5 bases from V and 2 bases from J; junction bases left unmatched: 4. Germline CDR1 reads SGHRS; CDR2 reads YFSETQ. The CDR3 here is CASRDRVAGNTIYF. For the CDR3, the DNA is TGCGCCAGCAGAGACAGGGTTGCTGGAAACACCATATATTTT.

The chain employs TRBV5-1 and TRBJ2-2; 11 nucleotides match TRBD2. CDR1 and CDR2 from the germline V gene are SGHRS and YFSETQ. V lost 4 bases, J lost 4 bases, and 3 bases stayed unmatched. The CDR3 totals 15 residues. The chain's CDR3 is CASSRLAGRTGELFF. Written as DNA, the CDR3 is TGCGCCAGCAGCAGACTAGCGGGACGCACCGGGGAGCTGTTTTTT.

J is TRBJ2-7 and V is TRBV2, with D perhaps matching TRBD1 (6 bases). Trimming stripped 6 bases from V and 3 bases from J, with 15 bases between. CDR3 length equals 14 residues. From germline, CDR1 is SNHLY and CDR2 FYNNEI. The DNA for the CDR3 is TGTGCCAGCAGCGACGGACAGAGTCGCTACGAGCAGTACTTC. Amino acid sequence: CASSDGQSRYEQYF.

This chain uses TRBV7-8 with TRBJ2-5, with 12 bases matching TRBD2. Germline V gives CDR1 SGHVS, CDR2 FQNEAQ. This CDR3 spans 16 amino acids. Trimming cost V 2 bases and J 6 bases; bases outside gene matches: 7. CDR3 DNA: TGTGCCAGCAGCTTAATGGCTAGCGGGGGGGTACAGACCCAGTACTTC. It specifies CASSLMASGGVQTQYF.

The rearrangement joins TRBV6-6 to TRBJ2-1; 10 bases map to TRBD2. The CDR3 totals 15 residues. The junction had 7 bases not matched to a gene; V was cut back by 7 bases and J by 4 bases. CDR1 and CDR2 from the germline V gene are MNHNY and SVGAGI (reference sequence). In nucleotides, the CDR3 is TGTGCCAGCAATTCCGAGCGGGAGGGATACAATGAGCAGTTCTTC. It specifies CASNSEREGYNEQFF.

The chain joins TRBV6-5 to TRBJ1-2; D gene ambiguous. Per the germline V gene, CDR1 is MNHEY and CDR2 is SVGAGI. V lost 2 bases to trimming and J lost 4 bases, with 11 bases between them. The CDR3 is made up of 14 amino acids. DNA for the CDR3: TGTGCCAGCAGTTACCGGGAGAGTGGCTATGGCTACACCTTC. Translated, it gives CASSYRESGYGYTF.

The rearrangement uses TRBV11-2 and TRBJ2-1; 7 nucleotides line up with TRBD2. J was trimmed by 0 bases and V by 1 base; bases with no gene match: 3. The CDR3 length is 16 residues. Per the germline V gene, CDR1 is SGHAT and CDR2 is FQNNGV. CDR3 loop: CASSLASGHSYNEQFF. Here the CDR3 DNA reads TGTGCCAGCAGCTTAGCTAGCGGTCACTCCTACAATGAGCAGTTCTTC.

The CDR3 nucleotides are TGTGCCAGCAGCCCTTGGACTAGCGGAAACTACAATGAGCAGTTCTTC. This codes for CASSPWTSGNYNEQFF. This sequence joins TRBV11-2 and TRBJ2-1; the match to TRBD2 covers 10 bases. V was clipped by 5 bases and J by 3 bases; unmatched bases: 7. Per the germline V gene, CDR1 is SGHAT and CDR2 is FQNNGV. This CDR3 is 16 amino acids long.

This chain connects TRBV19 to TRBJ1-3, with 7 bases lining up with TRBD1. The germline V gene has CDR1 LNHDA and CDR2 SQIVND (reference sequence). Losses at the gene ends were 3 bases for V and 0 bases for J; bases not matched to a gene: 5. The CDR3 contains 16 residues. In nucleotides, the CDR3 is TGTGCCAGTAGTATTGACAGGGTACTCTCTGGAAACACCATATATTTT. Residues: CASSIDRVLSGNTIYF.

The chain uses TRBV7-9 and TRBJ2-3; TRBD2 matches 13 bases. V lost 6 bases and J lost 1; bases outside the gene matches: 4. The CDR3 is 16 residues long. Germline values: CDR1 SEHNR, CDR2 FQNEAQ (reference sequence). The CDR3 DNA reads TGTGCCAGCAGGCAAGGACTAGCGGGGGGCACAGATACGCAGTATTTT. Amino acids: CASRQGLAGGTDTQYF.

This clone is labeled medium-sized. CDR3 region: CASSETGQNYEQYF. CDR3 DNA sequence: TGTGCCAGCAGCGAAACGGGACAGAACTACGAGCAGTACTTC. V usage is TRBV9 and J usage is TRBJ2-7, with TRBD1 identical over 7 bases. Germline CDR1 and CDR2: SGDLS and YYNGEE. The CDR3 is made up of 14 amino acids. The J segment lost 3 bases and the V segment lost 3 bases, leaving 6 bases of the junction unmatched. Using reference TRBV9 and TRBJ2-7 for the parts outside the CDR3, the full variable domain is DSGVTQTPKHLITATGQRVTLRCSPRSGDLSVYWYQQSLDQGLQFLIQYYNGEERAKGNILERFSAQQFPDLHSELNLSSLELGDSALYFCASSETGQNYEQYFGPGTRLTVT.